Below, 30 T cell receptor beta chains from the same sample are listed, as sequenced in a study of tumor-infiltrating lymphocytes in primary liver carcinoma. Researchers generated TCR beta cDNA from approximately 500 ng of total RNA, relying on a constant-region primer. Researchers made the TCR beta libraries by running three nested multiplex PCR rounds with slightly modified ARM-PCR. Both of the initial two PCR rounds ran for around 10 cycles and employed TRBV1-TRBV30 forward primers alongside a C-beta reverse primer. MiXCR, run by TCRdb on the multiplex PCR reads, gives a single entry per CDR3 protein. The sample carries approximately 340,000 distinct CDR3 sequences, roughly 61% recorded once. Unsorted whole blood supplied the RNA, and germline DNA was extracted too. Sequencing was performed on peripheral blood. These receptor sequences come from a man aged 35 to 55 with primary liver carcinoma and hepatitis B virus infection.

In the case of this clonotype: Since the CDR3 does not end with the conserved phenylalanine or tryptophan, this likely comes from a read error. This chain links TRBV11-2 with TRBJ2-3; D unresolved. CDR3 length equals 15 residues. Germline V lookup: CDR1 SGHAT, CDR2 FQNNGV. The CDR3 reads CASSLVAVSTDTQYL. The CDR3 coding sequence is TGTGCCAGCAGTTTAGTGGCGGTTAGCACAGATACGCAGTATCTT.

Comment on this clonotype: A much bigger clone sits one base away, suggesting this may be a read error. The V call is TRBV6-6, the J call TRBJ1-4; perhaps TRBD1 as D (5 bases). This CDR3 contains 14 residues. Per the germline V gene, CDR1 is MNHNY and CDR2 is SVGAGI (reference sequence). The DNA for the CDR3 is TGTGCCGGCAGTTACTCCCAGGGTCCGGAAAAACTGTTTTTT. This codes for CAGSYSQGPEKLFF.

Concerning this clonotype: Lacking the conserved final phenylalanine or tryptophan, this CDR3 likely reflects a read error. The rearrangement joins TRBV29-1 to TRBJ2-7, with D perhaps TRBD2 (5 bases). Germline values: CDR1 SQVTM, CDR2 ANQGSEA. There are 13 residues in the CDR3. V lost 5 bases and J 4 bases, leaving 15 bases between the germline ends. CDR3: CSVLATHSYEQYS. CDR3 DNA sequence: TGCAGCGTTCTAGCCACCCACTCATACGAGCAGTACTCC.

This sequence joins TRBV5-5 and TRBJ2-1; 8 bases match TRBD1. Looked up from germline, CDR1 is SGHKS and CDR2 is YYEKEE (reference sequence). J gave up 12 bases and V 4 bases, and 18 bases lay outside the gene matches. This CDR3 is 16 amino acids long. The CDR3 DNA sequence: TGTGCCAGCAGCATCCGAATAATAGGGACAGGTGGAGGGCAGTTCTTC. As protein: CASSIRIIGTGGGQFF.

The count of this clonotype is one. This chain uses TRBV6-6 with TRBJ1-2; D not certain. Germline-derived CDR1 and CDR2 are MNHNY and SVGAGI (reference sequence). The germline V and J ends were trimmed by 7 bases and 2 bases, with 14 bases remaining between them. CDR3 length equals 14 residues. The CDR3 spells CASTMGPRNYGYTF. The CDR3 nucleotides are TGTGCCAGCACCATGGGTCCCAGGAACTATGGCTACACCTTC.

This clonotype was detected ten times or more. The V call is TRBV10-1, the J call TRBJ2-1; perhaps TRBD2 as D (5 bases). There are 16 residues in the CDR3. Germline V CDR1 and CDR2: WNHNN, SYGVQD (reference sequence). The germline V and J ends were trimmed by 0 bases and 5 bases, with 14 bases remaining between them. CDR3 sequence: CASSESLSTGDNEQFF. The DNA for the CDR3 is TGCGCCAGCAGTGAGTCGCTCAGCACCGGGGACAATGAGCAGTTCTTC.

V is TRBV28 and J is TRBJ2-1; TRBD2 might be the D (6 bases). The V end lost 5 bases, the J end lost 7 bases, and 15 bases lay between the germline ends. This CDR3 region has 14 residues. Germline CDR1 is MDHEN and CDR2 is SYDVKM. The CDR3 nucleotides read TGTGCCAGCAGTCGGGATACGGGAGTAAATGAGCAGTTCTTC. Protein: CASSRDTGVNEQFF.

This clonotype appeared a single time. A much larger clone differs from this one at a single base, so this may be a read error. The chain uses TRBV6-2 or TRBV6-3 and TRBJ2-7, with unresolved D. The CDR3 sequence is 14 residues long. V dropped 8 bases and J dropped 3 bases, with 17 bases sitting between them. CDR1 and CDR2 (germline): MNHEY, SVGEGT. The CDR3 nucleotides read TGTGCCAGCCGCCACGGCTCCTCCATCTACGAGCAGTACTTC. Its protein is CASRHGSSIYEQYF.

The rearrangement joins TRBV4-1 to TRBJ2-1; D is ambiguous. Germline-derived CDR1 and CDR2 are MGHRA and YSYEKL. This CDR3 contains 17 residues. Trimming cost V 6 bases and J 0 bases, with 18 bases left between them. The CDR3 nucleotides are TGCGCCAGCAGACAACAAACGGCAATACACTCCTACAATGAGCAGTTCTTC. It specifies CASRQQTAIHSYNEQFF.

In its sample, this clonotype was seen many times. The chain recombines TRBV6-6 with TRBJ2-1, with TRBD1 matching over 7 bases. The CDR3 totals 15 residues. Germline CDR1 and CDR2: MNHNY and SVGAGI (reference sequence). V lost 2 bases, J lost 9 bases, and 10 bases stayed unmatched. CDR3 in amino acids: CASSYPSKQGPEQFF. Written as DNA, the CDR3 is TGTGCCAGCAGTTACCCGAGTAAACAGGGGCCTGAGCAGTTCTTC.

With regard to this clonotype: The junction departs from the called germline gene at one end, perhaps through a read error. The chain recombines TRBV11-2 with TRBJ2-5; no clear D gene. The CDR3 is 15 residues long. Germline CDR1 is SGHAT and CDR2 is FQNNGV. This CDR3 is CASSLRALYQETQCF. The CDR3 region has the DNA TGTGCCAGCAGCTTACGGGCGTTGTACCAAGAGACCCAGTGCTTC.

The chain combines TRBV4-2 with TRBJ2-7; 8 positions agree with TRBD1. There are 16 residues in the CDR3. Germline lookup yields CDR1 LGHNA and CDR2 YNFKEQ. The CDR3 region is CAGSLGGRGHIYEQYF. The CDR3 DNA sequence: TGTGCAGGCAGCCTTGGGGGCAGGGGGCATATCTACGAGCAGTACTTC.

The J gene is TRBJ2-3, the V gene TRBV29-1; 8 bases align to TRBD1. V was pared by 5 bases and J by 8 bases, with 12 bases of the junction left unmatched. This CDR3 contains 14 residues. In germline, CDR1 is SQVTM, CDR2 ANQGSEA. CDR3 in amino acids: CSVSGTGASGTQYF. CDR3 DNA sequence: TGCAGCGTTTCCGGGACAGGAGCGTCAGGTACGCAGTATTTT.

V is TRBV25-1 and J is TRBJ2-7; D unresolved. The CDR3 covers 14 residues. CDR1 is MGHDK, CDR2 SYGVNS, per germline. V was clipped by 5 bases and J by 6 bases, with 17 bases between them. CDR3 sequence reads: CASSPLQATREQYF. DNA of the CDR3: TGTGCCAGCAGTCCTCTCCAGGCTACCCGCGAGCAGTACTTC.

V is TRBV6-1 and J is TRBJ2-7, with TRBD1 matching 7 bases. V was clipped by 9 bases and J by 3 bases; unmatched bases: 8. Germline V CDR1 and CDR2: MNHNS, SASEGT. The CDR3 spans 13 residues. CDR3 amino acids: CASTRTGSYEQYF. Written as DNA, the CDR3 is TGTGCCAGTACCCGGACAGGAAGCTACGAGCAGTACTTC.

To note about this clonotype: A much larger clone lies a single base off, so this may be a read error. The rearrangement joins TRBV29-1 to TRBJ2-5; 8 bases are a match to TRBD1. The CDR3 spans 16 residues. The V gene's germline CDR1 is SQVTM and CDR2 ANQGSEA. J lost 5 bases, V lost 6 bases, and 17 bases had no gene match. CDR3 DNA sequence: TGCAGCGTCGATAGACCCGACAGGGGCGGAGTGGAGACCCAGTACTTC. Translation: CSVDRPDRGGVETQYF. The full variable domain, completed using reference TRBV29-1 and TRBJ2-5, is SAVISQKPSRDICQRGTSLTIQCQVDSQVTMMFWYRQQPGQSLTLIATANQGSEATYESGFVIDKFPISRPNLTFSTLTVSNMSPEDSSIYLCSVDRPDRGGVETQYFGPGTRLLVL.

This clonotype was counted between two and nine times. CDR3 amino acids: CASSLLGRGGWNEQFF. For the CDR3, the DNA is TGTGCCAGCAGCTTACTGGGGAGGGGAGGGTGGAATGAGCAGTTCTTC. V usage is TRBV7-8 and J usage is TRBJ2-1; 7 positions match TRBD2. The CDR3 loop spans 16 amino acids. The junction had 11 bases not matched to a gene; V was cut back by 2 bases and J by 7 bases. In germline, CDR1 is SGHVS, CDR2 FQNEAQ.

This clonotype has a handful of counts. The chain joins TRBV12-3 or TRBV12-4 to TRBJ1-4, with 10 nucleotides matching TRBD1. This CDR3 is built from 12 residues. Trimming took 6 bases from V and 17 from J; bases not matched to a gene: 9. The CDR3 DNA sequence: TGTGCCAGCAGGGGGGGACAGGGGCCGATCTTTTTT. Translating it yields CASRGGQGPIFF.

A remark on this clonotype: This may stem from a read error, because a much larger clone lies one nucleotide away. The chain carries TRBV6-1 and TRBJ2-2; 12 nucleotides align to TRBD1. This CDR3 is built from 15 residues. In germline, CDR1 is MNHNS, CDR2 SASEGT. The CDR3 here is CVSNPWDRGLGELFF. CDR3 nucleotides: TGTGTCAGCAACCCTTGGGACAGGGGGCTCGGGGAGCTGTTTTTT.

Regarding this clonotype: The conserved final phenylalanine or tryptophan is absent from the CDR3, which likely points to a read error. This chain joins TRBV12-3 or TRBV12-4 and TRBJ1-4, with D tentatively TRBD1 (5 bases). The CDR3 runs 17 residues. The CDR3 coding sequence is TGTGCCAGCAGTTTAGCGATTGGACAAGGAGGGAATGAAAATCTGTTTATT. This translates into CASSLAIGQGGNENLFI.

This clonotype was detected many times. The V call is TRBV6-5, the J call TRBJ1-6, with D unresolved. V dropped 3 bases and J dropped 7 bases, with 19 bases sitting between them. Germline V CDR1 and CDR2: MNHEY, SVGAGI. The CDR3 has 17 residues. The CDR3 nucleotides read TGTGCCAGCAGTTATGATGTAGTCGAGGGTTGGAATTCACCCCTCCACTTT. It yields the protein CASSYDVVEGWNSPLHF.

To note about this clonotype: Given the absence of the conserved phenylalanine or tryptophan at the CDR3 end, a read error is likely. The chain has TRBV6-5 and TRBJ1-1; D possibly corresponds to TRBD1 (6 bases). Germline-derived CDR1 and CDR2 are MNHEY and SVGAGI. The CDR3 is 14 amino acids. V was pared by 3 bases and J by 1 base, with 9 bases between. The CDR3 coding sequence is TGTGCCAGCAGTTATGGGGGGGCGAACACTGAAGCTTTCTGT. Protein: CASSYGGANTEAFC.

For this clonotype: One end of the junction fails to match germline, which may point to a read error. This chain links TRBV12-3 or TRBV12-4 with TRBJ1-2; D is possibly TRBD1 (5 bases). The CDR3 contains 15 residues. The CDR3 sequence: CASSLLGEAKYGYTF. DNA for the CDR3: TGTGCCAGCAGTTTACTAGGGGAAGCTAAGTATGGCTACACCTTC.

Concerning this clonotype: The junction departs from germline at one end; a sequencing error may be responsible. The V call is TRBV7-8, the J call TRBJ2-3; 13 nucleotides match TRBD2. CDR1 is SGHVS and CDR2 is FQNEAQ in the germline V gene. The CDR3 extends over 16 amino acids. This CDR3 reads CVSSRGLAGITDTQYF. DNA of the CDR3: TGTGTCAGCAGCAGGGGACTAGCGGGAATAACAGATACGCAGTATTTT.

The V call is TRBV11-2, the J call TRBJ1-5; D gene ambiguous. The DNA end lines up better with TRBJ2-3; the J call may be wrong. CDR1 and CDR2 (germline): SGHAT, FQNNGV. The CDR3 loop spans 13 amino acids. In DNA form, the CDR3 reads TGTGCCAGCAGCTTAAAGGCGGATCAGCCCCAGTATTTT. Amino acids: CASSLKADQPQYF.

This chain joins TRBV11-2 and TRBJ2-7; no definite D call. Trimming stripped 1 base from V and 10 bases from J, with 11 bases between. The CDR3 consists of 12 residues. Per germline, CDR1 SGHAT and CDR2 FQNNGV. The CDR3 region has the DNA TGTGCCAGCAGCTTAGCGGGCACCTACCAGTACTTC. Protein sequence: CASSLAGTYQYF. Looking up the rest from reference TRBV11-2 and TRBJ2-7 gives the full variable domain: EAGVAQSPRYKIIEKRQSVAFWCNPISGHATLYWYQQILGQGPKLLIQFQNNGVVDDSQLPKDRFSAERLKGVDSTLKIQPAKLEDSAVYLCASSLAGTYQYFGPGTRLTVT.

V is TRBV24-1 and J is TRBJ2-1, with 8 bases fitting TRBD2. Unmatched junction bases numbered 9, after V lost 4 bases and J lost 8 bases. Germline V gives CDR1 KGHDR, CDR2 SFDVKD. This CDR3 region has 15 residues. CDR3 in amino acids: CATSDRPGTRDEQFF. The CDR3 DNA follows: TGTGCCACCAGTGACCGTCCCGGGACTAGGGATGAGCAGTTCTTC.

With regard to this clonotype: The conserved closing phenylalanine or tryptophan is absent in this CDR3, likely reflecting a read error. The chain links TRBV11-2 to TRBJ2-5; unclear D gene. The CDR3 spans 11 residues. Per the germline V gene, CDR1 is SGHAT and CDR2 is FQNNGV. DNA for the CDR3: TGTGCTAGCAGCACTGGGGAGACCCAGTACTCC. The encoded protein is CASSTGETQYS.

To note about this clonotype: A much larger clone sits a single nucleotide away, making a read error possible. V gene TRBV6-2 or TRBV6-3 combines with J gene TRBJ1-2; no reliable D call. Trimming left V 0 bases short and J 2 bases short, with 7 bases between. The CDR3 sequence is 14 residues long. The germline gives CDR1 MNHEY, CDR2 SVGEGT. CDR3 sequence: CASSYSKRNYGYTF. The CDR3 DNA reads TGTGCCAGCAGTTACTCGAAGAGAAACTATGGCTACACCTTC.

This clonotype came up many times. The V gene is TRBV11-2, the J gene TRBJ1-1; no reliable D call. V lost 0 bases to trimming and J lost 4 bases, with 0 bases between them. The CDR3 is 11 residues long. Looked up from germline, CDR1 is SGHAT and CDR2 is FQNNGV. As DNA, the CDR3 is TGTGCCAGCAGCTTAGACACTGAAGCTTTCTTT. It codes for CASSLDTEAFF.